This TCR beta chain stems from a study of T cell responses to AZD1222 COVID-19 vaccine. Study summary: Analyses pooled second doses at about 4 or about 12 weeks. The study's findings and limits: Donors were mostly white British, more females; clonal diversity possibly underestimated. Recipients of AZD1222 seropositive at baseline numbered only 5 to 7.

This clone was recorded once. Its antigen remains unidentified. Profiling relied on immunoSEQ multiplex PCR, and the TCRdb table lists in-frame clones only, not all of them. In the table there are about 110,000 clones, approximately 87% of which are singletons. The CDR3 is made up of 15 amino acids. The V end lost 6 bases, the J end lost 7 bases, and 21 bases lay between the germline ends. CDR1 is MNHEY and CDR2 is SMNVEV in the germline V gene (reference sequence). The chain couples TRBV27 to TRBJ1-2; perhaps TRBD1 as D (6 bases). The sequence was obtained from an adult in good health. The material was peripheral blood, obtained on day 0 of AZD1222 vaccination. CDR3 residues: CASRGAGGEAFGYTF. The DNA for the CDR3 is TGTGCCAGCAGGGGGGCCGGGGGCGAGGCCTTTGGCTACACCTTC.